A single sample gave rise to the 9 T cell receptor beta chains below, sequenced in a study of T cells in tumors after PD-1 blockade. Data came from immunoSEQ multiplex PCR; TCRdb stores just in-frame clones and leaves some out. The sample lists under 75,000 clones, under 80% occurring once. The sample consisted of PBMCs, taken after anti-PD-1 treatment. The source of these receptors is a human donor with basal cell carcinoma.

The rearrangement links TRBV5-1 to TRBJ2-1, with 10 bases lining up with TRBD2. The CDR3 has 16 residues. CDR1 SGHRS and CDR2 YFSETQ come from the germline V gene. The ends lost 0 bases at V and 6 bases at J; junction bases unmatched: 6. The CDR3 DNA sequence: TGCGCCAGCAGCTTGGAGTCTAGCGGGGGAGGCAATGAGCAGTTCTTC. Translation gives CASSLESSGGGNEQFF.

The V gene is TRBV19, the J gene TRBJ2-7; D not resolved. The CDR3 contains 15 residues. The germline CDR1 and CDR2 sequences are LNHDA and SQIVND (reference sequence). V shed 5 bases and J shed 2 bases, with 16 bases lying between them. The CDR3 sequence is CASSPAVRLPYEQYF. DNA of the CDR3: TGTGCCAGTAGTCCTGCCGTACGGTTGCCCTACGAGCAGTACTTC. The full variable domain, its missing parts supplied by reference TRBV19 and TRBJ2-7, is DGGITQSPKYLFRKEGQNVTLSCEQNLNHDAMYWYRQDPGQGLRLIYYSQIVNDFQKGDIAEGYSVSREKKESFPLTVTSAQKNPTAFYLCASSPAVRLPYEQYFGPGTRLTVT.

V gene TRBV4-1 combines with J gene TRBJ2-7; 7 nucleotides line up with TRBD1. The CDR3 covers 15 residues. V was pared by 0 bases and J by 0 bases, with 2 bases of the junction left unmatched. CDR1 is MGHRA and CDR2 is YSYEKL in the germline V gene. The CDR3 sequence: CASSQDDRASYEQYF. In DNA form, the CDR3 reads TGCGCCAGCAGCCAAGATGACAGGGCCTCCTACGAGCAGTACTTC.

This chain links TRBV7-2 with TRBJ1-2; D is ambiguous. The CDR3 sequence is 14 residues long. The germline CDR1 and CDR2 sequences are SGHTA and FQGNSA. Trimming stripped 4 bases from V and 6 bases from J, with 15 bases between. The CDR3 bases are TGTGCCAGCAGCTCCGCGAACCGGCATCATGGCTACACCTTC. As protein: CASSSANRHHGYTF.

This clone was recorded once. The J gene is TRBJ2-1, the V gene TRBV3-1 (or the pseudogene TRBV3-2), with 10 positions matching TRBD2. Germline V CDR1 and CDR2: LGHDT, YNNKEL (reference sequence). Germline trimming cut 4 bases from V and 2 bases from J; bases unmatched to any gene: 8. The CDR3 spans 17 residues. Written as DNA, the CDR3 is TGTGCCAGCAGCCCTGGGGCTAGCGGGGGAACCTACAATGAGCAGTTCTTC. Translating it yields CASSPGASGGTYNEQFF.

V and J are TRBV30 and TRBJ1-6; D perhaps matches TRBD1 (5 bases). Per germline, CDR1 GTSNPN and CDR2 SVGIG (reference sequence). This CDR3 is built from 14 residues. With 0 bases removed from V and 8 bases from J, the gap between germline ends came to 11 bases. The chain's CDR3 is CAWSVGRADSPLHF. DNA of the CDR3: TGTGCCTGGAGTGTAGGCAGGGCGGATTCACCCCTCCACTTT.

J is TRBJ1-3 and V is TRBV6-6; TRBD1 is a possible D gene (5 bases). From germline, CDR1 is MNHNY and CDR2 SVGAGI (reference sequence). Trimming took off 2 bases at V and 3 bases at J, with 8 bases between the two ends. The CDR3 loop spans 14 amino acids. CDR3 amino acids: CASSYRTLGNTIYF. The DNA of the CDR3 is TGTGCCAGCAGTTACCGGACACTTGGAAACACCATATATTTT.

The chain carries TRBV3-1 (or the pseudogene TRBV3-2) and TRBJ1-5; D ambiguous. With 0 bases removed from V and 1 base from J, the gap between germline ends came to 7 bases. CDR1 and CDR2 (germline): LGHDT, YNNKEL (reference sequence). This CDR3 comprises 15 residues. In nucleotides, the CDR3 is TGTGCCAGCAGCCAAGATCTCCGGAGCAATCAGCCCCAGCATTTT. Translated, it gives CASSQDLRSNQPQHF.

The chain links TRBV6-5 to TRBJ1-1; the D is unclear. CDR1 and CDR2 (germline): MNHEY, SVGAGI. The CDR3 has 15 residues. Between the trimmed V and J ends, which lost 2 bases and 7 bases, there was a span of 17 bases. In DNA form, the CDR3 reads TGTGCCAGCAGTTACACTACGGACGGCCCAGGTGAAGCTTTCTTT. Translating it yields CASSYTTDGPGEAFF.